Given below is one T cell receptor (beta chain) in context. Its antigen remains unknown. The source of the sample is a study of cytomegalovirus exposure and HLA in healthy donors. Points from the study as a whole: Within the data, a cluster of highly shared sequence variants was likely a sequencing artifact. No immune exposure information besides CMV serostatus was available.

13 Jbeta primers and 60 Vbeta primers were used for the PCR. TCRdb keeps only in-frame clones here, not all; method: immunoSEQ multiplex PCR. The profile covers 150,000 to 200,000 clones, with 80% to 90% appearing a single time and 1.5% to 2.5% taken by the ten largest. This CDR3 has 15 residues. Trimming pared 5 bases from V and 8 bases from J, leaving 19 bases between. The germline gives CDR1 MNHEY, CDR2 SVGAGI. This chain uses TRBV6-5 with TRBJ1-5, with D possibly being TRBD1 (6 bases). The receptor was isolated from a man younger than 35 in good health and CMV-seronegative. Sequenced sample: PBMCs. The CDR3 protein is CASSRDIGSGEPQHF. For the CDR3, the DNA is TGTGCCAGCAGTAGGGACATCGGCTCCGGGGAGCCCCAGCATTTT.